This is a list of T cell receptor beta chains from one sample in a study of OX40 agonist ivuxolimab in advanced cancers. Some clones are missing from TCRdb's copy, which holds only in-frame ones; the method was immunoSEQ multiplex PCR. Of roughly 22,000 clones listed, 85% to 90% are singletons. The sample here was CD4+ or CD8+ T cells sorted from blood, taken in a trial of the OX40 agonist ivuxolimab. These TCRs come from an adult with an advanced solid tumor such as melanoma, head and neck, liver or kidney cancer. CDR3s include the opening cysteine and the closing phenylalanine or tryptophan. Fields, in order: clone size, D gene, V gene, J gene, CDR3 DNA, CDR3 protein. D genes are given only for firm matches. Clone size is shown for a subset of rows, as once, few, many or a class of expanded clone.

>NA|NA|TRBV4-1|TRBJ2-7
TGCGCCAGCAGCCAAGATAGAGGTCCTTTCTACGAGCAGTACTTC
CASSQDRGPFYEQYF
>NA|NA|TRBV21-1|TRBJ2-5
TGTGCCAGAGGGACGCCCTCGGCAGAGACCCAGTACTTC
CARGTPSAETQYF
>NA|NA|TRBV28|TRBJ2-2
TGTGCCAGCAGTTTCTTACAGGAGAACACCGGGGAGCTGTTTTTT
CASSFLQENTGELFF
>NA|NA|TRBV30|TRBJ2-1
TGTGCCTGGGGTCAGTCCTACAATGAGCAGTTCTTC
CAWGQSYNEQFF
>NA|TRBD1|TRBV5-4|TRBJ1-3
TGTGCCAGCAGCCCCGGACAGGGTGCTGGAAACACCATATATTTT
CASSPGQGAGNTIYF
>NA|TRBD1|TRBV2|TRBJ2-2
TGTGCCAGAAGATTTCCCGGGACAGGGAACACCGGGGAGCTGTTTTTT
CARRFPGTGNTGELFF
>medium-sized|NA|TRBV9|TRBJ2-1
TGTGCCAGCAGCGTACGGCCCGAGGGGGTCCATGAGCAGTTCTTC
CASSVRPEGVHEQFF
>NA|NA|TRBV7-9|TRBJ2-7
TGTGCCAGCAGCATAAGTGGACTAAATAGTTACGAGCAGTACTTC
CASSISGLNSYEQYF
>NA|TRBD1|TRBV10-3|TRBJ1-1
TGTGCCATCAGTCGGGCCGGGACAGATGAGTTGAGGTGGACTGAAGCTTTCTTT
CAISRAGTDELRWTEAFF
>NA|NA|TRBV5-5|TRBJ1-2
TGTGCCAGCAGCCCCGGTAGCTATGGCTACACCTTC
CASSPGSYGYTF
>NA|NA|TRBV9|TRBJ2-3
TGTGCCAGCAGCGCCGGAGGGGAGGATACGCAGTATTTT
CASSAGGEDTQYF
>NA|NA|TRBV5-5|TRBJ1-1
TGTGCCAGCAAGGGGATGAACACTGAAGCTTTCTTT
CASKGMNTEAFF
>NA|NA|TRBV5-4|TRBJ2-3
TGTGCCAGCAGTCGAGGAGATACGCAGTATTTT
CASSRGDTQYF
>NA|NA|TRBV28|TRBJ1-5
TGTGCCAGCAGTTTTTTCGGGGGTCAGCCCCAGCATTTT
CASSFFGGQPQHF
>NA|TRBD2|TRBV13|TRBJ2-7
TGTGCCAGCAGCTTATACGCTAGCGGGAGTACCTACGAGCAGTACTTC
CASSLYASGSTYEQYF
>medium-sized|NA|TRBV5-6|TRBJ1-1
TGTGCCAGCAGCTCCCTTCAGGTTACACCAGGCCAAGCTTTCTTT
CASSSLQVTPGQAFF
>NA|TRBD2|TRBV7-9|TRBJ2-3
TGTGCCAGCAGCCCCGGGACTAGCAGGACAGATACGCAGTATTTT
CASSPGTSRTDTQYF
>NA|NA|TRBV27|TRBJ1-2
TGTGCCAGCAGTTTCTACAGTAACTATGGCTACACCTTC
CASSFYSNYGYTF
>NA|NA|TRBV28|TRBJ2-7
TGTGCCAGCAGTTTGGACATCGGCAGGGCGCCCTCCTACTACGAGCAGTACTTC
CASSLDIGRAPSYYEQYF
>NA|NA|TRBV29-1|TRBJ2-1
TGCAGCGTTGACAGTGATTACTCCTACAATGAGCAGTTCTTC
CSVDSDYSYNEQFF
>few|NA|TRBV7-9|TRBJ2-5
TGTGCCAGCAGCTTAGATCAGGGTGTAGTAAAGACCCAGTACTTC
CASSLDQGVVKTQYF
>NA|NA|TRBV4-1|TRBJ1-5
TGCGCCAGCAGCCATCCCCAGGGTCCCCAGCCCCAGCATTTT
CASSHPQGPQPQHF
>NA|TRBD1|TRBV7-8|TRBJ1-5
TGTGCCAGCAGCCTCCGGGACAGCCTCAATCAGCCCCAGCATTTT
CASSLRDSLNQPQHF
>NA|NA|TRBV19|TRBJ2-1
TGTGCCACCGCCCGACCCCCCAATGAGCAGTTCTTC
CATARPPNEQFF
>NA|NA|TRBV6-5|TRBJ2-5
TGTGCCAGCAGTTGGCGAACCGAAAGAGGGACCCAGTACTTC
CASSWRTERGTQYF
>NA|NA|TRBV14|TRBJ1-4
TGTGCCAGCAGCGACGGGGGAAAACTGTTTTTT
CASSDGGKLFF
>NA|TRBD2|TRBV11-2|TRBJ2-2
TGTGCCAGCATTATGCTAGCGGGAGTCGGGGAGCTGTTTTTT
CASIMLAGVGELFF
>NA|NA|TRBV27|TRBJ1-5
TGTGCCAGCAGGGGTGGCACTTCAAATCAGCCCCAGCATTTT
CASRGGTSNQPQHF
>NA|NA|TRBV6-6|TRBJ2-7
TGTGCCAGCGGGAGCTACGAGCAGTACTTC
CASGSYEQYF
>once|NA|TRBV19|TRBJ1-1
TGTGCCAGTAGTATTGGGGGCGTCACTGAAGCTTTCTTT
CASSIGGVTEAFF
>NA|NA|TRBV19|TRBJ2-2
TGTGCCAGTAGTATAGCGGGGGTAAACACCGGGGAGCTGTTTTTT
CASSIAGVNTGELFF
>once|TRBD1|TRBV2|TRBJ2-7
TGTGCCAGCACCGCCGTTCCGGGACAGGGGGCTCGGGAGCAGTACTTC
CASTAVPGQGAREQYF
>NA|TRBD2|TRBV5-1|TRBJ2-4
TGCGCCAGTAGTACCGGCGGGAGTTCCAAAAACATTCAGTACTTC
CASSTGGSSKNIQYF
>NA|NA|TRBV28|TRBJ2-5
TGTGCCAGCACCTGGGGCAGTCAAGAGACCCAGTACTTC
CASTWGSQETQYF
>once|NA|TRBV7-9|TRBJ1-4
TGTGCCAGCAGCTTAGTAGGGGTCAGGGAAAAACTGTTTTTT
CASSLVGVREKLFF
>once|NA|TRBV6-5|TRBJ2-7
TGTGCCAGCAGTTACGGTCAGGGGCGATACGAGCAGTACTTC
CASSYGQGRYEQYF
>NA|NA|TRBV6-5|TRBJ2-7
TGTGCCAGCAGTACTGCCGGATACGGGCAGTACTTC
CASSTAGYGQYF
>few|NA|TRBV29-1|TRBJ2-7
TGCAGCGTTGAAAAGGGGGACCAAAGCTCCTACGAGCAGTACTTC
CSVEKGDQSSYEQYF
>NA|TRBD1|TRBV5-5|TRBJ2-1
TGTGCCAGCAGCCTGACAGGGGAGAGCTACAATGAGCAGTTCTTC
CASSLTGESYNEQFF
>NA|NA|TRBV11-3|TRBJ2-5
TGTGCCAGCAGCCTAAACAGTGGTAGTTCCCCCGAGACCCAGTACTTC
CASSLNSGSSPETQYF
>NA|NA|TRBV4-3|TRBJ2-1
TGCGCCAGCAGCCAAGACCTCGGAGGGGGCAACTACAATGAGCAGTTCTTC
CASSQDLGGGNYNEQFF
>NA|NA|TRBV4-1|TRBJ2-1
TGCGCCAGCAGTCCGGACCCGTACAATGAGCAGTTCTTC
CASSPDPYNEQFF
>NA|TRBD1|TRBV19|TRBJ2-7
TGTGCCAGTAGTCTAACTCCACAGGGGGCTTCCCTTGAGCAGTACTTC
CASSLTPQGASLEQYF
>NA|NA|TRBV19|TRBJ2-3
TGTGCCAGTAATGTTCAGCGTCCTACGGGGTATTTT
CASNVQRPTGYF
>NA|NA|TRBV27|TRBJ1-1
TGTGCCAGCAGCCCCTTGGCCCCGAACACTGAAGCTTTCTTT
CASSPLAPNTEAFF
>NA|NA|TRBV6-5|TRBJ1-2
TGTGCCAGCAGGCAGGGTGGCGTGCACTACACCTTC
CASRQGGVHYTF
>NA|NA|TRBV6-1|TRBJ1-1
TGTGCCAGCAGTGTTGGCCTTGAAGCTTTCTTT
CASSVGLEAFF
>NA|NA|TRBV4-2|TRBJ2-3
TGTGCCAGCAGCCAAGAGGACGCGAGCACAGATACGCAGTATTTT
CASSQEDASTDTQYF
>NA|NA|TRBV2|TRBJ2-5
TGTGCCAGCCTCCCGTACCAAGAGACCCAGTACTTC
CASLPYQETQYF
>NA|NA|TRBV4-1|TRBJ2-7
TGCGCCAGCAGCCAAGATAGGGGCAGGGGTTACGAGCAGTACTTC
CASSQDRGRGYEQYF
>NA|TRBD2|TRBV4-1|TRBJ2-7
TGCGCCAGCAGCCAAAATAGCGGGAGGGCCTCCTACGAGCAGTACTTC
CASSQNSGRASYEQYF
>once|NA|TRBV12-5|TRBJ2-7
TGTGCTGTTATTACGACGGGCTACGAGCAGTACTTC
CAVITTGYEQYF
>few|NA|TRBV15|TRBJ1-2
TGTGCCACCAGCCTTGACGGACAGCTTAACTATGGCTACACCTTC
CATSLDGQLNYGYTF
>NA|TRBD1|TRBV14|TRBJ2-7
TGTGCCAGCAGCATACGACAGGGGGTCTCCTACGAGCAGTACTTC
CASSIRQGVSYEQYF
>NA|TRBD1|TRBV7-9|TRBJ1-5
TGTGCCAGCAGTCCCCCGGGACAGGGACATCAGCCCCAGCATTTT
CASSPPGQGHQPQHF
>NA|TRBD1|TRBV29-1|TRBJ1-4
TGCAGCGTCCGGGACAGGGAACAACTGTTTTTT
CSVRDREQLFF
>NA|NA|TRBV4-1|TRBJ2-4
TGCGCCAGCAGCCGAGGACGGAGGGGCATAAACATTCAGTACTTC
CASSRGRRGINIQYF
>NA|NA|TRBV11-2|TRBJ2-1
TGTGCCAGCAGCTTAGAGGGGCCCTTAACGAATGAGCAGTTCTTC
CASSLEGPLTNEQFF
>once|TRBD2|TRBV4-1|TRBJ2-1
TGCGCCAGCAGCGGACTAGCGGGAACCTCCTACAATGAGCAGTTCTTC
CASSGLAGTSYNEQFF
>NA|NA|TRBV7-9|TRBJ2-7
TGTGCCAGCAGCTTAGTTCACAGATCTGAGCAGTACTTC
CASSLVHRSEQYF